The 27 T cell receptor beta chains listed next were all sequenced from one sample in a study of T cells in Graves' hyperthyroidism and ophthalmopathy (dated by TCRdb to about 2019). The method behind the library was multiplex PCR. Instrument used: Illumina HiSeq 2000. TCR beta CDR3 regions were amplified from RNA transcripts. The TCR CDR3 was subjected to a first round of RT-PCR using the HTBI primer set and the Qiagen OneStep RT-PCR kit. TCRdb handled the public reads itself, with Q25 trimming in fastp and clone calling in MiXCR, and kept productive beta chains. For every CDR3 protein sequence, its rows merge into one entry that carries the most common genes and DNA. Present in this sample are some 500,000 distinct CDR3 sequences, roughly 14% of which were seen just once. The ten biggest clones cover around 17% of the sample. Sequences were obtained from blood. Receptors were obtained from a woman under 30 with Graves' hyperthyroidism.

This clonotype was detected ten times or more. This chain connects TRBV12-3 or TRBV12-4 to TRBJ2-5; D uncertain. The CDR3 has 16 residues. The V and J ends lost 1 base and 2 bases respectively, with 14 bases between them. CDR3 coding DNA: TGTGCCAGCAGTTTAGAGGGCAGTTCAGTACAAGAGACCCAGTACTTC. Protein product: CASSLEGSSVQETQYF.

V and J are TRBV24-1 and TRBJ2-1; 8 bases are a match to TRBD2. Trimming at V came to 7 bases and at J to 6 bases, leaving 10 bases not matched to a gene. Per germline, CDR1 KGHDR and CDR2 SFDVKD. This CDR3 is built from 15 residues. CDR3 protein: CATRSGTSFSNEQFF. In DNA, the CDR3 is TGTGCCACCAGGTCCGGGACTAGTTTTTCCAATGAGCAGTTCTTC.

This clonotype occurred once. The chain recombines TRBV3-1 with TRBJ2-1, with D tentatively TRBD2 (6 bases). V was cut by 4 bases and J by 6 bases, with 13 bases left in between. CDR1 LGHDT and CDR2 YNNKEL come from the germline V gene (reference sequence). The CDR3 covers 14 residues. CDR3: CASSPVGTGNEQFF. Written as DNA, the CDR3 is TGTGCCAGCAGCCCAGTAGGGACTGGCAATGAGCAGTTCTTC.

This clonotype appeared many times. One end of the junction is discordant with germline, which a read error may explain. The V gene is TRBV5-1, the J gene TRBJ1-5, with D unclear. Germline V lookup: CDR1 SGHRS, CDR2 YFSETQ. There are 15 residues in the CDR3. DNA of the CDR3: TGTGCCAGCAGTTTAGAGGGCACTAGCAATCAGCCCCAGCATTTT. Its protein is CASSLEGTSNQPQHF.

The chain joins TRBV5-1 to TRBJ1-2; TRBD1 might be the D (6 bases). The CDR3 runs to 15 residues. The germline V gene has CDR1 SGHRS and CDR2 YFSETQ. V lost 0 bases, J lost 5 bases, and 14 bases lay in between. The CDR3 here is CASSLEPGAEYGYTF. CDR3 DNA: TGCGCCAGCAGCTTGGAGCCAGGGGCTGAGTATGGCTACACCTTC.

The sample holds many counts of this clonotype. The rearrangement uses TRBV12-3 or TRBV12-4 and TRBJ1-2; unclear D gene. V was clipped by 1 base and J by 6 bases, with 6 bases between them. The CDR3 sequence is 12 residues long. CDR3 amino acids: CASSLVSNGYTF. CDR3 nucleotides: TGTGCCAGCAGTTTAGTTTCAAATGGCTACACCTTC.

This clonotype occurred many times. The chain joins TRBV3-1 to TRBJ2-1; 7 positions agree with TRBD2. J gave up 4 bases and V 4 bases, and 7 bases lay outside the gene matches. From germline, CDR1 is LGHDT and CDR2 YNNKEL (reference sequence). The CDR3 sequence is 15 residues long. CDR3 nucleotide sequence: TGTGCCAGCAGCCCACGGGCTAGCGGATACAATGAGCAGTTCTTC. It specifies CASSPRASGYNEQFF.

This clonotype was seen a few times. The chain has TRBV20-1 and TRBJ2-1; D is perhaps TRBD1 or TRBD2 (5 bases each). V lost 5 bases and J 5 bases, leaving 19 bases between the germline ends. Germline V CDR1 and CDR2: DFQATT, SNEGSKA (reference sequence). The CDR3 length is 15 residues. In DNA form, the CDR3 reads TGCAGTGCTGGTCCGGGACCCTCCCCACACAATGAGCAGTTCTTC. This codes for CSAGPGPSPHNEQFF.

As for this clonotype: As the CDR3 is not closed by the conserved phenylalanine or tryptophan, this likely results from a read error. This chain uses TRBV5-6 with TRBJ1-5; 7 nucleotides line up with TRBD1. This CDR3 is 14 amino acids long. From germline, CDR1 is SGHDT and CDR2 YYEEEE. With 7 bases clipped from V and 0 bases from J, the junction kept 4 bases outside the gene matches. The CDR3 region is CASRKGASNQPQHL. The CDR3 DNA reads as TGTGCCAGCCGGAAGGGGGCTAGCAATCAGCCCCAGCATCTT.

V and J are TRBV4-1 and TRBJ2-5; tentative D call: TRBD2 (5 bases). CDR1 is MGHRA and CDR2 is YSYEKL in the germline V gene. CDR3 size: 15 residues. Trimming pared 0 bases from V and 5 bases from J, leaving 13 bases between. For the CDR3, the DNA is TGCGCCAGCAGCCAAGAAACTAGGTATCGCGAGACCCAGTACTTC. Protein sequence: CASSQETRYRETQYF.

This clonotype was counted at least ten times. This chain links TRBV3-1 with TRBJ2-5; D is uncertain. This CDR3 has 14 amino acids. The germline gives CDR1 LGHDT, CDR2 YNNKEL (reference sequence). V was trimmed by 4 bases and J by 3 bases, leaving 12 bases between them. This chain's CDR3 is CASSRGVIKETQYF. DNA of the CDR3: TGTGCCAGCAGCCGAGGAGTCATCAAAGAGACCCAGTACTTC.

This clonotype was observed at least ten times. V gene TRBV30 combines with J gene TRBJ2-7; possibly TRBD1 or TRBD2 for D (6 bases each). The CDR3 has 13 amino acids. CDR1 and CDR2 from the germline V gene are GTSNPN and SVGIG (reference sequence). The CDR3 here is CAGGLEIPYEQYF. In DNA, the CDR3 is TGTGCAGGGGGGTTGGAGATCCCCTACGAGCAGTACTTC.

For this clonotype: This may be a read error, as it is one base from a much larger clone. The chain is built from TRBV9 and TRBJ1-4; 10 nucleotides align to TRBD1. V was clipped by 7 bases and J by 7 bases; unmatched bases: 7. Germline-derived CDR1 and CDR2 are SGDLS and YYNGEE. The CDR3 runs to 14 residues. The CDR3 here is CASGPGQGTEKLFF. The CDR3 nucleotides read TGTGCCAGCGGGCCGGGACAGGGGACTGAAAAACTGTTTTTT.

Remarks on this clonotype: Given a much more abundant clone one base away, this may be a read error. The rearrangement joins TRBV3-1 to TRBJ2-3; D is undetermined. The CDR3 loop spans 14 amino acids. Germline lookup yields CDR1 LGHDT and CDR2 YNNKEL (reference sequence). CDR3 sequence (DNA): TGTGCCAGCAGCCAAGAATTAGCCACAGATGCGCAGTATTTT. It specifies CASSQELATDAQYF.

This clonotype was detected many times. V is TRBV27 and J is TRBJ2-5; D is unclear. The germline CDR1 and CDR2 sequences are MNHEY and SMNVEV (reference sequence). The CDR3 extends over 13 amino acids. V was trimmed by 6 bases and J by 1 base, leaving 9 bases between them. CDR3 nucleotide sequence: TGTGCCAGCAGAACACCCCTCCAAGAGACCCAGTACTTC. It codes for CASRTPLQETQYF.

Many counts were recorded for this clonotype. The chain has TRBV12-3 or TRBV12-4 and TRBJ1-6; D possibly corresponds to TRBD1 (5 bases). Between the trimmed V and J ends, which lost 7 bases and 7 bases, there was a span of 23 bases. This CDR3 spans 17 amino acids. Here the CDR3 reads CASTWGNSGVVNSPLHF. For the CDR3, the DNA is TGTGCCAGCACCTGGGGGAATTCGGGGGTCGTAAATTCACCCCTCCACTTT.

This clonotype was counted only a few times. V usage is TRBV12-3 or TRBV12-4 and J usage is TRBJ2-7; D is perhaps TRBD2 (6 bases). The CDR3 is 16 residues long. V was pared by 6 bases and J by 1 base, with 19 bases between. CDR3 loop: CASSQTGLLISYEQYF. The CDR3 DNA sequence: TGTGCCAGCAGCCAAACGGGACTCCTAATTTCCTACGAGCAGTACTTC.

This clonotype turned up a few times. A much larger clonotype is one base distant, so this may be a read error. This chain links TRBV18 with TRBJ1-1, with D uncertain. CDR3 size: 12 residues. V was shortened by 5 bases and J by 6 bases, with 10 bases between the two germline ends. Germline CDR1 is KGHSH and CDR2 is LQKENI. CDR3 coding DNA: TGTGCCAGCTCAACGGAGGCCGCTGAAGCTTTCTTT. Translating it yields CASSTEAAEAFF. Based on the CDR3 plus reference TRBV18 and TRBJ1-1, the full variable domain is NAGVMQNPRHLVRRRGQEARLRCSPMKGHSHVYWYRQLPEEGLKFMVYLQKENIIDESGMPKERFSAEFPKEGPSILRIQQVVRGDSAAYFCASSTEAAEAFFGQGTRLTVV.

This clonotype was counted only a few times. The chain is built from TRBV7-9 and TRBJ1-4; D not resolved. This CDR3 comprises 15 residues. Trimming left V 0 bases short and J 0 bases short, with 5 bases between. CDR1 and CDR2 from the germline V gene are SEHNR and FQNEAQ (reference sequence). CDR3 amino acids: CASSLASSTNEKLFF. CDR3 nucleotides: TGTGCCAGCAGCTTAGCCAGCTCAACTAATGAAAAACTGTTTTTT.

As to this clonotype: At one end the junction does not follow the germline gene, possibly because of a read error. This chain uses TRBV12-3 or TRBV12-4 with TRBJ2-1; 8 nucleotides match TRBD2. CDR3 length: 16 amino acids. DNA for the CDR3: TGTGCCACCAGTGATGGGGCGGGAGGAGGCTACAATGAGCAGTTCTTC. Amino acids: CATSDGAGGGYNEQFF.

This rearrangement joins TRBV6-1 to TRBJ1-5; TRBD1 is a possible D gene (5 bases). Germline CDR1 and CDR2: MNHNS and SASEGT. The CDR3 extends over 13 amino acids. The germline V and J ends were trimmed by 6 bases and 3 bases, with 9 bases remaining between them. The CDR3 is CASRGVYNQPQHF. The DNA of the CDR3 is TGTGCCAGCAGGGGGGTCTACAATCAGCCCCAGCATTTT.

There are many counts of this clonotype. The rearrangement uses TRBV6-1 and TRBJ2-1, with D possibly being TRBD1 or TRBD2 (7 bases each). The CDR3 consists of 16 residues. The germline V gene encodes CDR1 MNHNS and CDR2 SASEGT. V was shortened by 8 bases and J by 5 bases, with 22 bases between the two germline ends. The CDR3 here is CASSFNRGGADNEQFF. As DNA, the CDR3 is TGTGCCAGCTCCTTCAACAGGGGAGGGGCCGACAATGAGCAGTTCTTC.

This chain links TRBV30 with TRBJ1-5; tentative D call: TRBD1 (6 bases). The length of the CDR3 is 14 residues. V lost 2 bases to trimming and J lost 1 base, with 9 bases between them. Per germline, CDR1 GTSNPN and CDR2 SVGIG (reference sequence). The CDR3, as DNA: TGTGCCTGGAGTAGTACAGGGAGCAATCAGCCCCAGCATTTT. Translating gives CAWSSTGSNQPQHF.

This clonotype was picked up many times. The genes are TRBV27 and TRBJ1-2; 9 positions agree with TRBD1. The ends lost 5 bases at V and 4 bases at J; junction bases unmatched: 11. Germline CDR1 MNHEY, CDR2 SMNVEV (reference sequence). The CDR3 has 16 amino acids. The CDR3 nucleotides read TGTGCCAGCAGTCCCAATTACAGGGGGCTGATCTATGGCTACACCTTC. Protein product: CASSPNYRGLIYGYTF.

The table lists this clonotype with many counts. The V and J genes are TRBV28 and TRBJ1-4, with 9 bases aligning to TRBD1. CDR1 and CDR2 from the germline V gene are MDHEN and SYDVKM. V lost 6 bases and J lost 7; bases outside the gene matches: 6. The CDR3 extends over 14 amino acids. The CDR3 DNA follows: TGTGCCAGCAGCCAAACAGGGGGCGGTGAAAAACTGTTTTTT. Translated, it gives CASSQTGGGEKLFF.

This clonotype was seen at least ten times. V and J are TRBV12-3 or TRBV12-4 and TRBJ2-1, with D perhaps matching TRBD2 (6 bases). The CDR3 has 15 amino acids. Trimming cost V 1 base and J 7 bases, with 14 bases left between them. In DNA, the CDR3 is TGTGCCAGCAGTTTAGAGGGCGGGATGGTTAATGAGCAGTTCTTC. This encodes CASSLEGGMVNEQFF.

This clonotype was seen at least ten times. The chain uses TRBV6-1 and TRBJ2-7; TRBD2 matches at 12 bases. This CDR3 spans 15 amino acids. V was pared by 5 bases and J by 4 bases, with 6 bases of the junction left unmatched. Germline-derived CDR1 and CDR2 are MNHNS and SASEGT. The CDR3 DNA is TGTGCCAGCAGTTCCCGACTAGCGGGAGTGTACGAGCAGTACTTC. Its translation is CASSSRLAGVYEQYF.